This T cell receptor (beta chain) originates from a study of OX40 agonist ivuxolimab in advanced cancers. Study details: Ivuxolimab, an antibody acting as an agonist of OX40 (CD134), was used to treat patients. Six ivuxolimab dose levels, 0.01 to 10 mg/kg, were given intravenously every 2 weeks. Hepatocellular carcinoma, melanoma, renal cell or head and neck cancer occurred in dose-escalation patients.

The germline V gene has CDR1 MGHDK and CDR2 SYGVNS. Trimming took 8 bases from V and 6 from J; bases not matched to a gene: 6. This CDR3 spans 12 amino acids. The table came from immunoSEQ multiplex PCR; TCRdb's copy has only in-frame clones and leaves some out. The sample holds 85,000 to 100,000 clones, approximately 90% seen once. Only one count was recorded for this clone. The material sequenced was CD4+ or CD8+ T cells sorted from blood, taken in a trial of the OX40 agonist ivuxolimab. This rearrangement joins TRBV25-1 to TRBJ1-1; 7 bases match TRBD1. The TCR comes from an adult with an advanced solid tumor such as melanoma, head and neck, liver or kidney cancer. The CDR3 region has the DNA TGTGCCAGCGCCCGAGGACAGGCTGAAGCTTTCTTT. Protein: CASARGQAEAFF.